One and the same sample provided the 15 T cell receptor beta chains below, sequenced in a study of metastatic and nonmetastatic thyroid tumors. All patients were treatment-naive before thyroid surgery. TCRdb reprocessed the PCR reads using MiXCR. The table has tens of thousands of clones, more than 15% seen once; the top ten hold roughly 12%. The sample was blood. Receptor source: a female donor with papillary thyroid cancer or a benign thyroid nodule (not recorded which). Some clones in this sample may be carry-over from other donors' samples.

The gene calls are TRBV7-3 and TRBJ2-7; 8 nucleotides agree with TRBD2. Germline-derived CDR1 and CDR2 are SGHTA and FQGTGA. Trimming removed 5 bases from V and 6 bases from J; junction bases left unmatched: 9. The CDR3 is made up of 14 amino acids. The CDR3 sequence is CASSHSGGSGEQYF. CDR3 sequence (DNA): TGTGCCAGCAGCCATTCGGGAGGGTCTGGCGAGCAGTACTTC. The whole variable domain, remainder taken from reference TRBV7-3 and TRBJ2-7, is GAGVSQTPSNKVTEKGKYVELRCDPISGHTALYWYRQSLGQGPEFLIYFQGTGAADDSGLPNDRFFAVRPEGSVSTLKIQRTERGDSAVYLCASSHSGGSGEQYFGPGTRLTVT.

The chain is built from TRBV6-1 and TRBJ2-7; possible D gene TRBD2, 5 bases. V was pared by 4 bases and J by 0 bases, with 13 bases between. Germline lookup yields CDR1 MNHNS and CDR2 SASEGT. This CDR3 has 15 amino acids. CDR3 bases: TGTGCCAGCAGTGCCTCCTATGGGAGCTCCTACGAGCAGTACTTC. This encodes CASSASYGSSYEQYF.

This clone was seen repeatedly, ten times or more. In DNA, the CDR3 is TGTGCCAGCAGCCAAGGCATCTCTGGGGCCAACGTCCTGACTTTC. Translated: CASSQGISGANVLTF. The gene calls are TRBV3-1 and TRBJ2-6; no firm D call. CDR3 size: 15 residues. V was pared by 1 base and J by 0 bases, with 4 bases between. Looked up from germline, CDR1 is LGHDT and CDR2 is YNNKEL (reference sequence).

The sample holds a few counts of this clone. The rearrangement joins TRBV5-1 to TRBJ2-3; TRBD1 might be the D (6 bases). V lost 4 bases, J lost 0 bases, and 18 bases lay in between. This CDR3 is 17 amino acids long. Germline loops: CDR1 SGHRS, CDR2 YFSETQ. The CDR3 sequence: CASSRGTGTSSTDTQYF. The CDR3, as DNA: TGCGCCAGCAGCAGGGGTACCGGGACATCTAGCACAGATACGCAGTATTTT.

This clone has ten or more counts. The CDR3 loop is CAWSVGQWDIQYF. The CDR3 DNA reads TGTGCCTGGAGTGTTGGACAGTGGGACATTCAGTACTTC. The chain combines TRBV30 with TRBJ2-4; D possibly corresponds to TRBD1 (6 bases). This CDR3 has 13 residues. CDR1 is GTSNPN, CDR2 SVGIG, per germline (reference sequence). The V end lost 0 bases, the J end lost 8 bases, and 11 bases lay between the germline ends.

There are many counts of this clone. This chain links TRBV5-5 with TRBJ1-1; D call uncertain. CDR3 length: 15 amino acids. V lost 4 bases, J lost 0 bases, and 13 bases lay in between. Per germline, CDR1 SGHKS and CDR2 YYEKEE (reference sequence). The CDR3 DNA is TGTGCCAGCAGCCCTAGGACGCTCGTGAACACTGAAGCTTTCTTT. Encoded protein: CASSPRTLVNTEAFF.

At least ten counts were recorded for this clone. This chain connects TRBV24-1 to TRBJ2-1; D not certain. The CDR3 runs to 15 residues. From germline, CDR1 is KGHDR and CDR2 SFDVKD. Trimming stripped 9 bases from V and 0 bases from J, with 14 bases between. In DNA, the CDR3 is TGTGCCACCGCCGACGCACAGAGCTCCTACAATGAGCAGTTCTTC. It is translated as CATADAQSSYNEQFF.

Concerning this clone: A much more abundant neighbour one base away suggests this may be a read error. V usage is TRBV7-7 and J usage is TRBJ2-2; 7 nucleotides agree with TRBD2. CDR3 size: 15 residues. Germline V lookup: CDR1 SSHAT, CDR2 FNYEAQ (reference sequence). The CDR3 here is CAGSFSGVNTGELFF. As DNA, the CDR3 is TGTGCTGGCAGCTTCAGCGGGGTTAACACCGGGGAGCTGTTTTTT.

In this sample, this clone turned up many times. V usage is TRBV12-5 and J usage is TRBJ1-1; the D gene is possibly TRBD1 (5 bases). CDR1 and CDR2 from the germline V gene are LGHNT and FRNRAP. The CDR3 length is 14 residues. Trimming removed 3 bases from V and 4 bases from J, with 12 bases in between. CDR3 in amino acids: CASGFGTGGTEAFF. Here the CDR3 DNA reads TGTGCTAGTGGTTTCGGTACGGGGGGCACTGAAGCTTTCTTT.

This clone occurred many times. The chain combines TRBV2 with TRBJ2-5; TRBD1 might be the D (7 bases). Germline loops: CDR1 SNHLY, CDR2 FYNNEI. V gave up 8 bases and J gave up 5 bases, with 9 bases separating them. This CDR3 comprises 11 residues. DNA of the CDR3: TGTGCCAGCTCAGGGGGGGAGACCCAGTACTTC. It is translated as CASSGGETQYF.

In this sample, this clone turned up many times. The chain employs TRBV5-6 and TRBJ1-4, with D unclear. The CDR3 loop spans 13 amino acids. V lost 0 bases and J 3 bases, leaving 3 bases between the germline ends. Germline V gene sequence: CDR1 SGHDT, CDR2 YYEEEE. The chain's CDR3 is CASSLGANEKLFF. DNA of the CDR3: TGTGCCAGCAGCTTGGGGGCTAATGAAAAACTGTTTTTT.

This clone was seen a few times. Sequence at one end of the junction differs from germline and may be a read error. The chain has TRBV6-1 and TRBJ2-7; D possibly corresponds to TRBD2 (6 bases). Germline values: CDR1 MNHNS, CDR2 SASEGT. There are 15 residues in the CDR3. CDR3 sequence: CASSESAGGPDDQYF. The CDR3 coding sequence is TGTGCCAGCAGTGAATCGGCCGGAGGGCCCGACGATCAGTACTTC.

The table lists this clone with many counts. The rearrangement links TRBV12-3 or TRBV12-4 to TRBJ2-5; D is possibly TRBD1 or TRBD2 (5 bases each). This CDR3 comprises 16 residues. Trimming removed 2 bases from V and 3 bases from J, with 16 bases in between. The DNA of the CDR3 is TGTGCCAGCAGTTTATTTGGGGGTGGGGAGAAAGAGACCCAGTACTTC. This sequence encodes CASSLFGGGEKETQYF.

This clone was seen at least ten times. The CDR3 DNA reads as TGTGCCTGGAGAGTCGGGACTAGCGGGAGGGCGCAGTTCTTC. It codes for CAWRVGTSGRAQFF. The chain has TRBV30 and TRBJ2-1, with 16 positions matching TRBD2. The CDR3 extends over 14 amino acids. Looked up from germline, CDR1 is GTSNPN and CDR2 is SVGIG (reference sequence). V dropped 3 bases and J dropped 12; count of bases not matched to a gene: 5.

This clone was seen ten or more times. The chain recombines TRBV19 with TRBJ1-1; maybe TRBD1 (5 bases). Germline V lookup: CDR1 LNHDA, CDR2 SQIVND (reference sequence). This CDR3 is 13 amino acids long. The germline V and J ends were trimmed by 6 bases and 1 base, with 9 bases remaining between them. DNA for the CDR3: TGTGCCAGTAGCCCGGGGCCGAACACTGAAGCTTTCTTT. Translating gives CASSPGPNTEAFF.